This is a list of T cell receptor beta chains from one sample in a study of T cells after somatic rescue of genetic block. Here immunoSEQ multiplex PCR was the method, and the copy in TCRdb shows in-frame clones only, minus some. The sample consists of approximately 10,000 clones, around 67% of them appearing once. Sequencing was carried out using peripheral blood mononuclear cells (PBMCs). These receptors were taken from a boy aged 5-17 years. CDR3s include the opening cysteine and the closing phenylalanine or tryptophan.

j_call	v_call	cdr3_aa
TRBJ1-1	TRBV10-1	CASSEGGSGRTEAFF
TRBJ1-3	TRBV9	CASSTYERWGARGSGNTIYF
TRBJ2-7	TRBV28	CASRPTGTPAYEQYF
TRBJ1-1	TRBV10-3	CAIRDREGNTEAFF
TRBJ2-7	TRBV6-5	CASSYRDSPYEQYF
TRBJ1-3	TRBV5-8	CASSLAGTFSGNTIYF
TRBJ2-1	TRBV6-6	CASGRGPINEQFF
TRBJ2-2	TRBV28	CASSSRTQVNTGELFF
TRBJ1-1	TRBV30	CAWSPTGGTEAFF
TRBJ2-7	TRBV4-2	CASSQEGTDGFEQYF
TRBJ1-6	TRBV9	CASSVADRGRSSPLHF
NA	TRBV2	CASRKDSYEQYF
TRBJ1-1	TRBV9	CASSATGSWNTEAFF
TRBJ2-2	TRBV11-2	CASSWGSPMAGELFF
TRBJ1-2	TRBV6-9	CASSYEGANYGYTF
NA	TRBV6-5	CASTETGTAPYEQYF
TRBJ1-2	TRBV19	CASSIGDYGYTF
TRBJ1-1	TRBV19	CASSKIWTVNTEAFF
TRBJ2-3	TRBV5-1	CASSSGLSTDTQYF
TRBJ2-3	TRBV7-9	CASSYLAGSTDTQYF
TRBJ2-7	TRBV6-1	CASSLSGQGSYEQYF
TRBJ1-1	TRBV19	CASSITHTEAFF
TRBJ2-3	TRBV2	CASSEEAAPREYF
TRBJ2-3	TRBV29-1	CSVEWTGGLDTQYF
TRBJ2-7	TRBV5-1	CASSLPHRGLPYEQYF
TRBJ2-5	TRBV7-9	CASSTRRLAGAVETQYF
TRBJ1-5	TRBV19	CASSPGQGSYQPQHF
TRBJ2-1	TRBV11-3	CASSHSSGMGNEQFF
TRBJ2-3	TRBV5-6	CASSFPSPGRDTQYF
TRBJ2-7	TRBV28	CASSSRGVVSYEQYF
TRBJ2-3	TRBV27	CASSLSPSGGTDTQYF
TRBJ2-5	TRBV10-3	CAISDSGVDRGGETQYF
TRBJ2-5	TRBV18	CASSPWSLEGAETQYF
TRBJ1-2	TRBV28	CASAWGQGNYGYTF
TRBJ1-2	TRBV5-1	CASSLLLGNNYGYTF
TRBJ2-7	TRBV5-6	CASSLGQGQPYEQYF
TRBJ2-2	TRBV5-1	CASSLEASGNTGELFF
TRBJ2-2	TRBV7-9	CASSYRDRGSNEGRGELFF
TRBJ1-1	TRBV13	CASSVTGDNTEAFF
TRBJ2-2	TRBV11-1	CASSPRSGGWNTGELFF
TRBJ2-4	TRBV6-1	CASTPRESGKNIQYF
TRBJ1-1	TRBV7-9	CASSLEAFF
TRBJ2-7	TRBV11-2	CASSLRDRGPYEQYF
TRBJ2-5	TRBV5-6	CASSLAGGRQETQYF
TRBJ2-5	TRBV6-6	CATLGQGARETQYF
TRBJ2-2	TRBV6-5	CASSSWGNTGELFF
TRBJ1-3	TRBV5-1	CASSLAFREGNIIYF
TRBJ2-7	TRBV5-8	CASSLGTGRYEQYF
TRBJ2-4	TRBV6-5	CASSPSGSFKNIQYF